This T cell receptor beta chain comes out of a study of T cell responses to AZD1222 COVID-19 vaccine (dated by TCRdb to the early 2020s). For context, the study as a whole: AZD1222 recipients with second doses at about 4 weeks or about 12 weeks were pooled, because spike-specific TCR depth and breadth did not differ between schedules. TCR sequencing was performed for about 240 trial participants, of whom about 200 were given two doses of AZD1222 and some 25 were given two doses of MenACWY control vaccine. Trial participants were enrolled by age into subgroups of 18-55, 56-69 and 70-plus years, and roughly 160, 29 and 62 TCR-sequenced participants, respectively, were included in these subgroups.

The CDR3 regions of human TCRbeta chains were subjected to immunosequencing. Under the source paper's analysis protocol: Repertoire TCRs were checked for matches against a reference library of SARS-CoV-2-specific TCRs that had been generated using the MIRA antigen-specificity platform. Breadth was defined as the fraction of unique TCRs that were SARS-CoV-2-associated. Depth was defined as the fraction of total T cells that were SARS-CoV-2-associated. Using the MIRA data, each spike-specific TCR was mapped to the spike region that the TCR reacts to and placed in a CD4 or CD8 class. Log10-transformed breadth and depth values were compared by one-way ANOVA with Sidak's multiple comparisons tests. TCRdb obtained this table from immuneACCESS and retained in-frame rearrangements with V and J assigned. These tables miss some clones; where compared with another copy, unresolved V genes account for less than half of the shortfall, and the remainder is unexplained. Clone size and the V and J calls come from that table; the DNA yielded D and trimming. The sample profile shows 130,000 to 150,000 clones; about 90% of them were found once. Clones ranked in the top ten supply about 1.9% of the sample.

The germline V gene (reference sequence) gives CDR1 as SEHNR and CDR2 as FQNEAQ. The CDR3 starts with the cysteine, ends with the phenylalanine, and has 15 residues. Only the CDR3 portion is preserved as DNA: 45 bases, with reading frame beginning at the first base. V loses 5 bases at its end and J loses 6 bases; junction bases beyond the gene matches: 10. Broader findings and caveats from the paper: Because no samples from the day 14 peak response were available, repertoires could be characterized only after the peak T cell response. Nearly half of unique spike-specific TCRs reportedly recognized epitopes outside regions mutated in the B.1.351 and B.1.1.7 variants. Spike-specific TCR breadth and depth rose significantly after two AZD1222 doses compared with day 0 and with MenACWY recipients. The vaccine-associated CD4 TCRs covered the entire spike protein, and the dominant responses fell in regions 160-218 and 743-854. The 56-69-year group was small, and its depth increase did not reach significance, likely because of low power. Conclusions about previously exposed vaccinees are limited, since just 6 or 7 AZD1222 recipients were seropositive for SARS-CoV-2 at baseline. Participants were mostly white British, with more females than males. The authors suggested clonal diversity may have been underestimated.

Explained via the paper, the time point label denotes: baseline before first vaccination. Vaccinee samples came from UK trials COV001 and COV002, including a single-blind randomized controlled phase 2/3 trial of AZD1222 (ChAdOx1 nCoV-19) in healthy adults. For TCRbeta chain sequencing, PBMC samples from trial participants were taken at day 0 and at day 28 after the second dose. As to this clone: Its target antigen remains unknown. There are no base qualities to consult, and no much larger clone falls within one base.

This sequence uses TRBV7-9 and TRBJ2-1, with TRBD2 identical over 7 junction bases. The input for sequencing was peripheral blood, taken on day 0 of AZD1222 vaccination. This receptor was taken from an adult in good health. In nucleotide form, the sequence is TGTGCCAGCAGCATACAGAGCGGGGCGGGCAATGAGCAGTTCTTC. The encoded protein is CASSIQSGAGNEQFF.